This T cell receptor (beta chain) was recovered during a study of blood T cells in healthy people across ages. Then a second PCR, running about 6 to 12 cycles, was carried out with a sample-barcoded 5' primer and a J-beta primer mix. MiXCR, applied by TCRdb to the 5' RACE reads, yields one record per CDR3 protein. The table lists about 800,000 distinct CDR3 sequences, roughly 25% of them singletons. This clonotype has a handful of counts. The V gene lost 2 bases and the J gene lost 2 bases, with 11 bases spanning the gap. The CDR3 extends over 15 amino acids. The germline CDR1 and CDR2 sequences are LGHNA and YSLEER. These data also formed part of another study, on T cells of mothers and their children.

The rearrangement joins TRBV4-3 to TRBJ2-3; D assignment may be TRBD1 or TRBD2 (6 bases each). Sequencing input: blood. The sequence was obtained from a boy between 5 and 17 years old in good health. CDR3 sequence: CASSQWGASTDTQYF. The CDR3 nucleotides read TGCGCCAGCAGCCAATGGGGGGCTTCCACAGATACGCAGTATTTT.